The sequence of this T cell receptor beta chain was determined in a study of shared clonotypes between healthy human individuals (dated by TCRdb to the early 2020s). Looking at the study overall: A couple of women and three men aged 18 to 49 years were included in the cohort. For each donor, CD4 naive and CD4 memory were each run on three plates, CD8 naive on two plates, and CD8 memory on one plate. The study deeply sequenced blood TCR repertoires of several healthy adults to estimate repertoire size and the extent of clonotype sharing between individuals. To increase sequencing depth and limit assay-specific biases, TCR repertoire library preparation and sequencing were carried out by different laboratories using diverse techniques. Each donor's leukapheresis produced roughly between roughly 0.85 and 9.5 billion PBMCs.

The donors were healthy, HIV-negative adults with no recently reported acute infections or vaccinations. Every donor was a Caucasian adult living in Nashville, Tennessee, USA. Magnetic negative selection was used to enrich CD4+ T cells, after which naive cells were positively selected on CD45RA and the negative fraction became the memory subset. After blood collection by leukapheresis, PBMCs were isolated using Ficoll-Histopaque density gradient centrifugation and then cryopreserved in the vapor phase of liquid nitrogen. Analytical flow cytometry was used to check the purity and quantity of each magnetically sorted T cell population. Genomic DNA was isolated from each sorted fraction and quantified by UV absorbance on a Nanodrop 2000c. Clipping removes 1 base from V and 6 bases from J, with 10 as the unmatched junction base count. Reading from cysteine to phenylalanine, the CDR3 counts 16 amino acids. The only DNA kept is the CDR3, 48 bases in frame from the first base. CDR1 and CDR2, looked up from the germline V gene, are SGHAT and FQNNGV.

Using the deep immunoSEQ assay, TCR CDR3 regions were amplified from genomic DNA by multiplex PCR. Extracted genomic DNA from each cell subset was distributed evenly across all wells of several immunoSEQ 96-well plates, and each plate was treated as a replicate. For sorted subsets, each replicate PCR was loaded with approximately 190 ng genomic DNA, equivalent to about 33,000 T cell genomes. Purified libraries were measured with a Qubit 3.0 fluorometer, size-checked on a Bioanalyzer 2100, and measured again with the KAPA Library Quantification kit. Every immunoSEQ 96-well plate was sequenced on a dedicated single-read 150-cycle Illumina NextSeq 550 flow cell. From the authors' description of their analysis: The immunoSEQ output contained only junctional sequences without quality scores, so filtering could not match that applied to full-length reads. Sequences were annotated with PyIR, a Python wrapper for IgBLAST v1.9, using IMGT germline references to assign V/J genes and CDR3. Reads with weak V/J assignments (E-value above 1e-6), missing CDR3, stop codons, out-of-frame junctions, or ambiguous translated residues were removed. V3J clonotypes were defined by identical inferred V gene, J gene, and CDR3 amino acid sequence. Percentage overlap between repertoires was computed as shared unique clonotypes divided by the size of the smaller repertoire. Repertoire richness was assessed with RTK rarefaction, the Chao1 estimator, and Recon v2.1 estimates of unobserved clonotypes. Generation probabilities for all TCRbeta clonotypes obtained by the gDNA method from a few donors were computed using OLGA. TCRdb took this table from immuneACCESS and kept in-frame rearrangements with V and J called. Such tables lack part of the clones; where checked against another copy, unresolved V genes explain under half of the gap, and the rest is unexplained. V, J and clone size derive from that table, while D and trimming were established from the DNA sequence. This sample is represented by more than 500,000 clones; about 96% of them were singletons. The ten most abundant clones make up about 0.067% of the sample.

On this clone itself: Its binding antigen is unknown. One base away there is no much larger clone; base qualities are not given.

Study-wide findings and limitations: Pairwise subsampling led to the expectation that sequencing depth would affect the degree of clonotype sharing among donors. Larger estimated clonotype richness was generally found for naive subsets than for memory subsets. Only blood was sampled, and tissue TCR repertoires likely differ from those in blood. Because the study included only a small number of donors, the genetic and exposure-history diversity represented was limited. Incomplete sequencing was indicated by rarefaction of sorted-subset datasets, despite the large sequencing depth. About 5% of naive CD4, roughly 3.6% of naive CD8, about 2.4% of memory CD4, and over 0.35% of memory CD8 clonotypes were shared across a few donors. Compared with non-shared clonotypes, the clonotypes found in all four sorted-subset donors had higher generation probabilities.

Recombination joined TRBV11-2 with TRBJ2-7, with 9 middle bases fitting TRBD1. The sample comprised naive CD4+ T cells sorted from blood. This specimen's cell subset or site label, per the study, means: CD45RA+ positively selected. This receptor was obtained from a woman aged 25 to 39 in good health. CDR3 protein: CASSLAIYRGLGEQYF. DNA sequence: TGTGCCAGCAGCTTAGCCATCTACAGGGGGCTCGGCGAGCAGTACTTC. The entire variable domain, with the stretches around the CDR3 drawn from the reference TRBV11-2 and TRBJ2-7 proteins, is EAGVAQSPRYKIIEKRQSVAFWCNPISGHATLYWYQQILGQGPKLLIQFQNNGVVDDSQLPKDRFSAERLKGVDSTLKIQPAKLEDSAVYLCASSLAIYRGLGEQYFGPGTRLTVT.